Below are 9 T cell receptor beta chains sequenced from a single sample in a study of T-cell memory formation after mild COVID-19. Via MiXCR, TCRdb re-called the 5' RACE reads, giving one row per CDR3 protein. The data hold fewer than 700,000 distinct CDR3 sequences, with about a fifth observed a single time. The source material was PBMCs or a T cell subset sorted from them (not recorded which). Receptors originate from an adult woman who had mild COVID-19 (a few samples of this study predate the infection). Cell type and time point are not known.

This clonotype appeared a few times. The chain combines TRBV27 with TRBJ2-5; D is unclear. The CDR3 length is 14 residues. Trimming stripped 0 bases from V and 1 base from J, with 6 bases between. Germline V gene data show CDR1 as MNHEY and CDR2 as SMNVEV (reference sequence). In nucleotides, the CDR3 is TGTGCCAGCAGTTTATCGGCCAGCCAAGAGACCCAGTACTTC. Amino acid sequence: CASSLSASQETQYF.

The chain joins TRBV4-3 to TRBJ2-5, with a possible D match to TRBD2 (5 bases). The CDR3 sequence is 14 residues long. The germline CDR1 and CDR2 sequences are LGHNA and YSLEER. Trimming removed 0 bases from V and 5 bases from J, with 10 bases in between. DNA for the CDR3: TGCGCCAGCAGCCAAGATAGGTCGGGGGAGACCCAGTACTTC. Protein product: CASSQDRSGETQYF.

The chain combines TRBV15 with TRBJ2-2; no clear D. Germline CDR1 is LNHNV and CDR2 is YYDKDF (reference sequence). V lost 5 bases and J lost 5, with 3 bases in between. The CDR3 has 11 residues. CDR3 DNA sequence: TGTGCCACCAGCCGGACCGGGGAGCTGTTTTTT. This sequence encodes CATSRTGELFF. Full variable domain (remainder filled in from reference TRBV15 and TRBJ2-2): DAMVIQNPRYQVTQFGKPVTLSCSQTLNHNVMYWYQQKSSQAPKLLFHYYDKDFNNEADTPDNFQSRRPNTSFCFLDIRSPGLGDTAMYLCATSRTGELFFGEGSRLTVL.

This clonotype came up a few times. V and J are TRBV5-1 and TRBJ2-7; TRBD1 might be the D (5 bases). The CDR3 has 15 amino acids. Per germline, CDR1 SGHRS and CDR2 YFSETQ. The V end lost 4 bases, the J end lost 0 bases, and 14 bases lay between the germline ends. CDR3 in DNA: TGCGCCAGCAGCCCTGGACACTTGAGCTCCTACGAGCAGTACTTC. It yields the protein CASSPGHLSSYEQYF.

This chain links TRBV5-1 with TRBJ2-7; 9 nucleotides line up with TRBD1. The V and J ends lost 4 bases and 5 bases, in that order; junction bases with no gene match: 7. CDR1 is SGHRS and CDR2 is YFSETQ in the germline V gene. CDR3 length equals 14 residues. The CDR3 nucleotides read TGCGCCAGCAGCAGGGGACAGGGCAGGGACGAGCAGTACTTC. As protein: CASSRGQGRDEQYF.

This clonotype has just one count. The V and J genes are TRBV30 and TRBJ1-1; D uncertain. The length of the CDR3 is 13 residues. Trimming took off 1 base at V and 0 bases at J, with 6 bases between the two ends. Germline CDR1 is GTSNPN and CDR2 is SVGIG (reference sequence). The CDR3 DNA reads TGTGCCTGGAGTGAGGCGGTGAACACTGAAGCTTTCTTT. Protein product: CAWSEAVNTEAFF.

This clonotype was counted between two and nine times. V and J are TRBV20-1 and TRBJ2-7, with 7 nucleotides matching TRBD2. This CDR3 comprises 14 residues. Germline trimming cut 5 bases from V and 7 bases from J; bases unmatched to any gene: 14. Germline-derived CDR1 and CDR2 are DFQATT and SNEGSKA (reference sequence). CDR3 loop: CSAYGGGSSGEQYF. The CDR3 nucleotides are TGCAGTGCTTACGGAGGCGGGAGCTCGGGGGAGCAGTACTTC.

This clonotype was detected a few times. CDR3 coding DNA: TGCAGTGCTTGGCCCGGGACCGGCTACGAGCAGTACTTC. This sequence encodes CSAWPGTGYEQYF. The chain joins TRBV20-1 to TRBJ2-7; D may be TRBD1 or TRBD2 (5 bases each). Germline CDR1 reads DFQATT; CDR2 reads SNEGSKA (reference sequence). The CDR3 has 13 residues. Trimming stripped 5 bases from V and 3 bases from J, with 14 bases between.

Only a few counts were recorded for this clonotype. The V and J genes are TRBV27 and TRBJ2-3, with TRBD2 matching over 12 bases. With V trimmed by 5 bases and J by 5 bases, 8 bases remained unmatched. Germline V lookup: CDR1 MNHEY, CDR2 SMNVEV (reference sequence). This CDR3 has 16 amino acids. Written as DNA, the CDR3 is TGTGCCAGCAGTCCCCTAGCGGGAGGGCCAGTAGATACGCAGTATTTT. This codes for CASSPLAGGPVDTQYF.